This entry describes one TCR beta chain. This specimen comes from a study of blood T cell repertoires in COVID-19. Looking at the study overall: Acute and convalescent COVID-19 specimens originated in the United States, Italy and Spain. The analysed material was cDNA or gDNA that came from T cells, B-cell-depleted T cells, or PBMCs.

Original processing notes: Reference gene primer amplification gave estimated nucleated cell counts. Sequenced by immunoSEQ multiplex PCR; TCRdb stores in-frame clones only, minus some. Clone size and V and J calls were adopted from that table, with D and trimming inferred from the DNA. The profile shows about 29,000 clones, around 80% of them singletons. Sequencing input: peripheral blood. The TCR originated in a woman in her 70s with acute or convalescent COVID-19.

CDR3 protein: CAWSVRVLGEKLFF. The CDR3 DNA reads as TGTGCCTGGAGTGTCAGGGTACTTGGTGAAAAACTGTTTTTT. The genes are TRBV30 and TRBJ1-4; a possible D gene is TRBD1 (5 bases). CDR1 and CDR2 (germline): GTSNPN, SVGIG (reference sequence). V was clipped by 0 bases and J by 7 bases, with 12 bases between them. The CDR3 covers 14 residues.